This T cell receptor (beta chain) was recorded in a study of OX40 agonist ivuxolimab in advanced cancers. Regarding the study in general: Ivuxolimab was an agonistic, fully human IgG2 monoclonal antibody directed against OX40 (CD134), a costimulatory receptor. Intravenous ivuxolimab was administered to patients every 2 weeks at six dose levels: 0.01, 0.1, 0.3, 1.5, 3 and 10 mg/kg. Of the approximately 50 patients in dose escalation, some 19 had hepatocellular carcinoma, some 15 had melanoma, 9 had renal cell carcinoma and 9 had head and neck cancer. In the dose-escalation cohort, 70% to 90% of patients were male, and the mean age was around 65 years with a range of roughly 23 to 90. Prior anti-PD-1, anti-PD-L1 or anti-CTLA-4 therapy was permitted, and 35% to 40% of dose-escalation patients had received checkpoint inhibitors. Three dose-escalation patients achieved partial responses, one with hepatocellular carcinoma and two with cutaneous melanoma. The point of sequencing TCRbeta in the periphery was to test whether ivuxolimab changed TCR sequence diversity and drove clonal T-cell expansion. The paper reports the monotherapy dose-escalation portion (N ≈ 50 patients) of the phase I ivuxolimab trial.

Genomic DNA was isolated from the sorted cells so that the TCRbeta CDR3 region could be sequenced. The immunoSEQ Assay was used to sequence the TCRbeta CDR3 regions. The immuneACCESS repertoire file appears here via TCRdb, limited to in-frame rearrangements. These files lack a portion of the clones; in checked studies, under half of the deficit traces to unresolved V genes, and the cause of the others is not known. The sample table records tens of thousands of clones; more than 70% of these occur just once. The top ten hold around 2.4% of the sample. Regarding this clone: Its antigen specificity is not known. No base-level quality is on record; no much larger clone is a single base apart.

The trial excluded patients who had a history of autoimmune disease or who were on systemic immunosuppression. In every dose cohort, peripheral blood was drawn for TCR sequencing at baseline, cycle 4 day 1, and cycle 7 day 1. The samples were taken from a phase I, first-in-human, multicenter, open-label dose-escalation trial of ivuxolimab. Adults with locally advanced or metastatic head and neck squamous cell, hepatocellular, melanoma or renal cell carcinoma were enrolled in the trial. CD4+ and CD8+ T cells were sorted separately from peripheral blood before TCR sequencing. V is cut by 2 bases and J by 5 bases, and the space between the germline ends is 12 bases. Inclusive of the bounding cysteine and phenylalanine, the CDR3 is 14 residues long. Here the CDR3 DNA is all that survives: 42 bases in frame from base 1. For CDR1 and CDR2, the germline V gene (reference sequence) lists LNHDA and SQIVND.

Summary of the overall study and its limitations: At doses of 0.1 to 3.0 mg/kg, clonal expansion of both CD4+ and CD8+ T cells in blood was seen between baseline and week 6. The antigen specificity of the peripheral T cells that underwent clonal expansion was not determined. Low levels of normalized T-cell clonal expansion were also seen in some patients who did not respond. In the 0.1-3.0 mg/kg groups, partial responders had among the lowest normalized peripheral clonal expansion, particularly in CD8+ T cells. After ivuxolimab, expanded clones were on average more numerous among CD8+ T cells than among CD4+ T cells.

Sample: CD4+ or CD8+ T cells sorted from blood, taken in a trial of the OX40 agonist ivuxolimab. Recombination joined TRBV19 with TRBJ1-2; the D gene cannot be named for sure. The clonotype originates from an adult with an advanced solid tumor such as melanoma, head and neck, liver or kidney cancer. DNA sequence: TGTGCCAGTAGTATAACTCTGACACCGTATGGCTACACCTTC. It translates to CASSITLTPYGYTF.